Listed here are 28 T cell receptor beta chains from one sample, sequenced in a study of shared clonotypes between healthy human individuals. Some clones are missing from TCRdb's copy, which holds only in-frame ones; the method was immunoSEQ multiplex PCR. This table holds around 1.5 million clones, 95% to 99% found once. Sequenced: naive CD4+ T cells sorted from blood. The subset was: CD45RA+ positively selected. These receptors came from a man in his thirties or forties in good health.

CDR3 sequence reads: CASSLRDRVPDTQYF. CDR3 bases: TGTGCCAGCAGCTTGAGGGACAGGGTCCCAGATACGCAGTATTTT. The V call is TRBV11-3, the J call TRBJ2-3; 9 nucleotides line up with TRBD1. The CDR3 totals 15 residues. Germline loops: CDR1 SGHNT, CDR2 YENEEA. The V gene end was trimmed by 3 bases and the J gene end by 4 bases; junction bases not matched to a gene: 5.

The chain uses TRBV19 and TRBJ2-1, with 12 nucleotides matching TRBD2. CDR3 size: 15 residues. Germline V gene sequence: CDR1 LNHDA, CDR2 SQIVND (reference sequence). V lost 4 bases to trimming and J lost 5 bases; unmatched junction nucleotides: 3. CDR3 loop: CASSKPSGRDNEQFF. CDR3 DNA: TGTGCCAGTAGTAAGCCTAGCGGGAGGGACAATGAGCAGTTCTTC. The variable domain in full, completed from reference TRBV19 and TRBJ2-1, reads DGGITQSPKYLFRKEGQNVTLSCEQNLNHDAMYWYRQDPGQGLRLIYYSQIVNDFQKGDIAEGYSVSREKKESFPLTVTSAQKNPTAFYLCASSKPSGRDNEQFFGPGTRLTVL.

V is TRBV28 and J is TRBJ1-2, with D perhaps TRBD1 (6 bases). V dropped 3 bases and J dropped 4 bases, with 24 bases sitting between them. This CDR3 has 18 residues. CDR1 and CDR2 from the germline V gene are MDHEN and SYDVKM. The CDR3 bases are TGTGCCAGCAGTTTCGGCGGATGGGACAACAAAGGTTCCTATGGCTACACCTTC. It yields the protein CASSFGGWDNKGSYGYTF.

J is TRBJ1-2 and V is TRBV6-6; the D is unclear. Trimming removed 6 bases at V and 5 bases at J, with 13 bases between. The CDR3 loop spans 13 amino acids. Germline lookup yields CDR1 MNHNY and CDR2 SVGAGI (reference sequence). CDR3 residues: CASSPPGEYGYTF. The CDR3, as DNA: TGTGCCAGCAGCCCCCCCGGAGAGTATGGCTACACCTTC.

This chain uses TRBV19 with TRBJ2-7; 7 bases map to TRBD1. This CDR3 is 13 amino acids long. Germline V lookup: CDR1 LNHDA, CDR2 SQIVND (reference sequence). V lost 8 bases, J lost 5 bases, and 9 bases stayed unmatched. CDR3 in DNA: TGTGCCAGTGGGAACAGGGGTTCCGACGAGCAGTACTTC. Its translation: CASGNRGSDEQYF.

This chain links TRBV19 with TRBJ1-5; no definite D call. V dropped 3 bases and J dropped 0 bases, with 9 bases sitting between them. The germline V gene has CDR1 LNHDA and CDR2 SQIVND (reference sequence). This CDR3 comprises 15 residues. The DNA of the CDR3 is TGTGCCAGTAGTATCATCAGTTATAGCAATCAGCCCCAGCATTTT. This codes for CASSIISYSNQPQHF.

V is TRBV11-2 and J is TRBJ2-1; TRBD2 aligns across 13 bases. This CDR3 is 17 amino acids long. The V gene end was trimmed by 5 bases and the J gene end by 8 bases; junction bases not matched to a gene: 12. Germline V gene data show CDR1 as SGHAT and CDR2 as FQNNGV. Written as DNA, the CDR3 is TGTGCCAGCAGCCGACCGGGGACTAGCGGGATTTTAGATGAGCAGTTCTTC. It yields the protein CASSRPGTSGILDEQFF.

The chain has TRBV5-4 and TRBJ2-1; D unclear. CDR3 size: 12 residues. V lost 2 bases to trimming and J lost 6 bases, with 6 bases between them. Germline V gene lookup returns CDR1 SGHNT and CDR2 YYREEE (reference sequence). CDR3 nucleotide sequence: TGTGCCAGCAGCTTAGAGCTCAATGAGCAGTTCTTC. Protein sequence: CASSLELNEQFF.

This chain connects TRBV27 to TRBJ2-7, with D tentatively TRBD1 (5 bases). V gave up 0 bases and J gave up 1 base, with 13 bases separating them. Germline V gene data show CDR1 as MNHEY and CDR2 as SMNVEV (reference sequence). CDR3 length equals 16 residues. In nucleotides, the CDR3 is TGTGCCAGCAGTTTATCGATATTGGGGCCTTCCTACGAGCAGTACTTC. This codes for CASSLSILGPSYEQYF.

The chain employs TRBV5-1 and TRBJ2-7; possibly TRBD1 for D (5 bases). V was cut by 8 bases and J by 2 bases, with 17 bases left in between. This CDR3 spans 14 amino acids. CDR1 and CDR2 (germline): SGHRS, YFSETQ. For the CDR3, the DNA is TGCGCCAGTCGAAAAGGGGTCGTTCCCTACGAGCAGTACTTC. Its translation is CASRKGVVPYEQYF.

The chain carries TRBV14 and TRBJ2-2; no definite D call. V was trimmed by 10 bases and J by 3 bases, leaving 15 bases between them. Germline V lookup: CDR1 SGHDN, CDR2 FVKESK. The CDR3 runs 14 residues. CDR3 nucleotides: TGTGCCACCTCGGATTTGGGTTACACCGGGGAGCTGTTTTTT. Translation: CATSDLGYTGELFF.

The rearrangement links TRBV23-1 to TRBJ2-7; D may correspond to TRBD1 or TRBD2 (6 bases each). TRBV23-1 is given ORF status, its function remaining uncertain. The CDR3 is 15 residues long. V lost 7 bases and J 1 base, leaving 17 bases between the germline ends. The CDR3 nucleotides are TGCGCCAGCACGACCGGGCAGGGGACTTCCTACGAGCAGTACTTC. Amino acids: CASTTGQGTSYEQYF.

This rearrangement joins TRBV6-5 to TRBJ2-1; 8 nucleotides agree with TRBD2. There are 16 residues in the CDR3. Per germline, CDR1 MNHEY and CDR2 SVGAGI. V dropped 0 bases and J dropped 3; count of bases not matched to a gene: 4. The CDR3 nucleotides read TGTGCCAGCAGTTACTCGAGACTAGCGATCTACAATGAGCAGTTCTTC. This sequence encodes CASSYSRLAIYNEQFF.

This clone is a singleton in its sample. The rearrangement joins TRBV10-3 to TRBJ2-3; 8 bases are shared with TRBD1. CDR3 length: 16 residues. CDR1 and CDR2 (germline): ENHRY, SYGVKD. With V trimmed by 1 base and J by 2 bases, 5 bases remained unmatched. Written as DNA, the CDR3 is TGTGCCATCAGTGAGTTGGGGACAGGAATCACAGATACGCAGTATTTT. As protein: CAISELGTGITDTQYF.

This chain connects TRBV2 to TRBJ2-7, with 8 bases matching TRBD1. The CDR3 covers 14 residues. Germline CDR1 and CDR2: SNHLY and FYNNEI. Germline trimming cut 4 bases from V and 1 base from J; bases unmatched to any gene: 3. The CDR3 DNA is TGTGCCAGCAGTGGGGACAGGTTTTCCTACGAGCAGTACTTC. This encodes CASSGDRFSYEQYF.

The chain employs TRBV29-1 and TRBJ2-5; 7 bases line up with TRBD2. This CDR3 comprises 11 residues. Germline V CDR1 and CDR2: SQVTM, ANQGSEA. V lost 4 bases and J lost 11; bases outside the gene matches: 7. The CDR3 nucleotides read TGCAGCGTTGCTAGCGGCCACCGGCAGTACTTC. As protein: CSVASGHRQYF.

About this clone: Other DNA sequences within the sample encode an identical CDR3. The CDR3 here is CASSLAPEDTQYF. Here the CDR3 DNA reads TGCGCCAGCAGCTTGGCCCCGGAGGACACGCAGTATTTT. V and J are TRBV5-1 and TRBJ2-3; D is perhaps TRBD2 (5 bases). This CDR3 has 13 residues. Germline values: CDR1 SGHRS, CDR2 YFSETQ. Deletions cut 0 bases from V and 9 bases from J, with 11 bases between.

This rearrangement joins TRBV4-3 to TRBJ2-3; 11 bases map to TRBD2. The CDR3 runs 18 residues. Looked up from germline, CDR1 is LGHNA and CDR2 is YSLEER. The V segment lost 4 bases and the J segment 0 bases; nucleotides outside the gene matches: 9. Here the CDR3 reads CASSLGTSGRQSTDTQYF. DNA of the CDR3: TGCGCCAGCAGCCTCGGAACTAGCGGGAGACAGAGCACAGATACGCAGTATTTT.

This chain connects TRBV5-1 to TRBJ1-3; D unclear. Trimming left V 0 bases short and J 0 bases short, with 13 bases between. CDR3 length: 17 residues. In germline, CDR1 is SGHRS, CDR2 YFSETQ. DNA of the CDR3: TGCGCCAGCAGCTTGGGTGCCAGTGCTTTCTCTGGAAACACCATATATTTT. Encoded protein: CASSLGASAFSGNTIYF.

V usage is TRBV18 and J usage is TRBJ2-3, with 7 bases matching TRBD1. The V segment lost 3 bases and the J segment 2 bases; nucleotides outside the gene matches: 5. Germline CDR1 reads KGHSH; CDR2 reads LQKENI. The CDR3 runs to 15 residues. The chain's CDR3 is CASSPSGQLTDTQYF. CDR3 DNA: TGTGCCAGCTCACCTTCGGGACAGCTCACAGATACGCAGTATTTT.

The chain joins TRBV6-1 to TRBJ1-1, with 8 bases lining up with TRBD1. This CDR3 has 17 residues. Germline loops: CDR1 MNHNS, CDR2 SASEGT. The V segment lost 2 bases and the J segment 1 base; nucleotides outside the gene matches: 9. The CDR3 region has the DNA TGTGCCAGCAGTGAACGTTTTGGGACAGGATGGAACACTGAAGCTTTCTTT. This codes for CASSERFGTGWNTEAFF.

The chain links TRBV19 to TRBJ1-2; D is undetermined. Germline-derived CDR1 and CDR2 are LNHDA and SQIVND (reference sequence). The CDR3 loop spans 12 amino acids. The V end lost 6 bases, the J end lost 7 bases, and 12 bases lay between the germline ends. The CDR3 coding sequence is TGTGCCAGTAGCCGACGGGGAATTGGCTACACCTTC. Translation gives CASSRRGIGYTF.

V usage is TRBV29-1 and J usage is TRBJ1-1, with TRBD1 matching 7 bases. CDR3 length: 12 amino acids. V shed 8 bases and J 3 bases; nucleotides not matched to a gene: 6. Germline V lookup: CDR1 SQVTM, CDR2 ANQGSEA. CDR3 nucleotides: TGCAGCTACCGGACAGGATACACTGAAGCTTTCTTT. This codes for CSYRTGYTEAFF.

J is TRBJ2-1 and V is TRBV28; D assignment may be TRBD1 or TRBD2 (6 bases each). With 7 bases removed from V and 11 bases from J, the gap between germline ends came to 15 bases. This CDR3 region has 12 residues. Germline-derived CDR1 and CDR2 are MDHEN and SYDVKM. The CDR3 DNA reads TGTGCCAGCACCCCGGGGGCCGGTAAGCAGTTCTTC. Its protein product is CASTPGAGKQFF.

This chain links TRBV7-2 with TRBJ2-1; no clear D. Germline-derived CDR1 and CDR2 are SGHTA and FQGNSA. There are 13 residues in the CDR3. V was cut by 5 bases and J by 3 bases, with 8 bases left in between. The CDR3 sequence: CASSQDGYNEQFF. CDR3 bases: TGTGCCAGCAGCCAGGATGGCTACAATGAGCAGTTCTTC.

This clone was seen once. V is TRBV7-9 and J is TRBJ2-3, with 7 bases lining up with TRBD1. The CDR3 consists of 18 residues. CDR1 SEHNR and CDR2 FQNEAQ come from the germline V gene (reference sequence). V shed 5 bases, J shed 0 bases, and the junction held 14 bases outside the gene matches. CDR3 protein: CASSVGTALISSTDTQYF. In nucleotides, the CDR3 is TGTGCCAGCAGCGTTGGGACAGCCCTTATATCTAGCACAGATACGCAGTATTTT.

The chain couples TRBV5-5 to TRBJ2-3; 8 bases are a match to TRBD2. Germline CDR1 reads SGHKS; CDR2 reads YYEKEE (reference sequence). This CDR3 contains 15 residues. J was trimmed by 7 bases and V by 4 bases; bases with no gene match: 11. The DNA for the CDR3 is TGTGCCAGCAGCGGACCGGGACTAGGTCTCCATACGCAGTATTTT. Protein product: CASSGPGLGLHTQYF.

The chain combines TRBV30 with TRBJ2-2; 7 bases map to TRBD2. CDR3 length equals 18 residues. CDR1 GTSNPN and CDR2 SVGIG come from the germline V gene (reference sequence). Trimming at V came to 2 bases and at J to 5 bases, leaving 17 bases not matched to a gene. CDR3 DNA: TGTGCCTGGAGTCGGCTAGCGGCAAGATCCGGGGGGACCGGGGAGCTGTTTTTT. This encodes CAWSRLAARSGGTGELFF.